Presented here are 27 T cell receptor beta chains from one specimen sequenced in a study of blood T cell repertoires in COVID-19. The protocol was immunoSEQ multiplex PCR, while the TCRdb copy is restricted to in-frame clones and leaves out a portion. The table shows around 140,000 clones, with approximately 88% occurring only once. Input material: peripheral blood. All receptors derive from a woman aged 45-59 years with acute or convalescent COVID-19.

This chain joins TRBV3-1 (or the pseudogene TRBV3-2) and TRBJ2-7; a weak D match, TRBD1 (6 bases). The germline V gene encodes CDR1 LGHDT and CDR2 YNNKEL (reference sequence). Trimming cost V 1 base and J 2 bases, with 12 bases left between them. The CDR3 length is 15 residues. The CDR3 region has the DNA TGTGCCAGCAGCCAAGCCCCGACAGGAGCCTACGAGCAGTACTTC. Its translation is CASSQAPTGAYEQYF.

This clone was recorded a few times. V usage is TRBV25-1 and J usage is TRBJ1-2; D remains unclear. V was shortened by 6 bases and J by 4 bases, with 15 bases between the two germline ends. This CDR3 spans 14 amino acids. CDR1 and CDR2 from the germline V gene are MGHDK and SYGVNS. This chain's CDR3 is CASSPGGSLYGYTF. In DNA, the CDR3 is TGTGCCAGCAGCCCGGGAGGGTCCCTCTATGGCTACACCTTC.

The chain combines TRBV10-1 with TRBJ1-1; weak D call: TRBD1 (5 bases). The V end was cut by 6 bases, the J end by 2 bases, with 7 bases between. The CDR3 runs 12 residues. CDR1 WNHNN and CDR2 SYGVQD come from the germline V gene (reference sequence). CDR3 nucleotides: TGCGCCAGCAGGCAGGGAAACACTGAAGCTTTCTTT. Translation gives CASRQGNTEAFF.

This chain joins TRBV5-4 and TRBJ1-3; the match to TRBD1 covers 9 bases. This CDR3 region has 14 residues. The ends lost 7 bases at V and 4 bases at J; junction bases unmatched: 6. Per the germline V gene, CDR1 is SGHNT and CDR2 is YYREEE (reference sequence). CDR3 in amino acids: CASGRTGEGNTIYF. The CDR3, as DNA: TGTGCCAGCGGTAGGACAGGGGAAGGAAACACCATATATTTT.

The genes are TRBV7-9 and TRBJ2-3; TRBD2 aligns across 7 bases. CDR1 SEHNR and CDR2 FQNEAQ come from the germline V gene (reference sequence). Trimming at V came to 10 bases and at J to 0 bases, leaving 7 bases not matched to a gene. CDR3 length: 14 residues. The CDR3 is CATEQGGSTDTQYF. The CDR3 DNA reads TGTGCCACAGAGCAGGGAGGGAGCACAGATACGCAGTATTTT.

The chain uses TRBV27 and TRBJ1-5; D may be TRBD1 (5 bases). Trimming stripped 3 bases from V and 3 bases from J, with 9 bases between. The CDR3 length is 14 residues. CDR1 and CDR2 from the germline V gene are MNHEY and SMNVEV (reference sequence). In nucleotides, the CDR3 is TGTGCCAGCAGTTTGCAAGGGGACAATCAGCCCCAGCATTTT. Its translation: CASSLQGDNQPQHF.

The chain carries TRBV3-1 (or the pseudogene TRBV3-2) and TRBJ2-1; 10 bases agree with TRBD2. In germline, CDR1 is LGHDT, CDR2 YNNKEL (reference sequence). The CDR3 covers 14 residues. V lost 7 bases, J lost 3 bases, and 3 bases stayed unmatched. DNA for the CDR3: TGTGCCAGCACCCCTAGCGGGGGCTACAATGAGCAGTTCTTC. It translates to CASTPSGGYNEQFF.

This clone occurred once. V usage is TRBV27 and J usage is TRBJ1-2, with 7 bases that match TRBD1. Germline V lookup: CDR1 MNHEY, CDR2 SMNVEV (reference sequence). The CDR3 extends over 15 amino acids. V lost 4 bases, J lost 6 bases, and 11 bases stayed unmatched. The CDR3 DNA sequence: TGTGCCAGCAGTTCACCATTACAGGGGAAGCATGGCTACACCTTC. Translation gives CASSSPLQGKHGYTF.

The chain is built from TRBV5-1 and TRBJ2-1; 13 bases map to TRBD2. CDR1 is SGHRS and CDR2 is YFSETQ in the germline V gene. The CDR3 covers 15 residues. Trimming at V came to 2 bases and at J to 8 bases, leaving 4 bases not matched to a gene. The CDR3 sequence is CASSFGTSGIDEQFF. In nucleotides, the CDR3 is TGCGCCAGCAGCTTCGGGACTAGCGGGATTGATGAGCAGTTCTTC.

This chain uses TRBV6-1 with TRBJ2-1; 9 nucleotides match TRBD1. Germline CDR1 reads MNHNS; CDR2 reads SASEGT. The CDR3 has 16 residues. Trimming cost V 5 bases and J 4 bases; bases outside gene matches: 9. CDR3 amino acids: CASSQGTGLMYNEQFF. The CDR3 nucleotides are TGTGCCAGCAGTCAAGGGACAGGGCTTATGTACAATGAGCAGTTCTTC.

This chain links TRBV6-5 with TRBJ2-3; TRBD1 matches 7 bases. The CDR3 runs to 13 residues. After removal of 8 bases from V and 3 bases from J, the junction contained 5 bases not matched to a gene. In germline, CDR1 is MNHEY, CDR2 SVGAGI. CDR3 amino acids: CASGAGGTDTQYF. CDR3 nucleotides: TGTGCCAGCGGGGCAGGGGGAACAGATACGCAGTATTTT.

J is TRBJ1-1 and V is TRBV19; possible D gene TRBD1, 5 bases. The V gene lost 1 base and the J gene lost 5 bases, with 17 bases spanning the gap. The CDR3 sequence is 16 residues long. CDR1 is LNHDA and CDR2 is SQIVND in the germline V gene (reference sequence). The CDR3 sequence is CASSIVGPYQGTEAFF. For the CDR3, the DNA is TGTGCCAGTAGTATAGTGGGGCCATACCAAGGGACTGAAGCTTTCTTT.

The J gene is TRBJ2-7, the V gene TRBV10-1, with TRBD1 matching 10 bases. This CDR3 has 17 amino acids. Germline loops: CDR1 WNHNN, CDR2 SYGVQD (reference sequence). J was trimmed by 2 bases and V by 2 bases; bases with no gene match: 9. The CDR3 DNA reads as TGCGCCAGCAGTGAGGGACAGGGGGTAAGGTCTACCTACGAGCAGTACTTC. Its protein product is CASSEGQGVRSTYEQYF.

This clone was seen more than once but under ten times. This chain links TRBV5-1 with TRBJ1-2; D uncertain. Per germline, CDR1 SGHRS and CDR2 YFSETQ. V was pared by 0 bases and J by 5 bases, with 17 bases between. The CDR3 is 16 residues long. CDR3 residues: CASSLEMEVSLYGYTF. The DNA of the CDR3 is TGCGCCAGCAGCTTGGAGATGGAGGTCAGCCTATATGGCTACACCTTC.

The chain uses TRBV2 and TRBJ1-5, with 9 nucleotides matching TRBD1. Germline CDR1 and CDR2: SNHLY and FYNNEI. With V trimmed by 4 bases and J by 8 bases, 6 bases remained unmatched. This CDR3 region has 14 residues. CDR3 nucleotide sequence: TGTGCCAGCAGTGGAGGACAGGGGCAGGAGCCCCAGCATTTT. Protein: CASSGGQGQEPQHF.

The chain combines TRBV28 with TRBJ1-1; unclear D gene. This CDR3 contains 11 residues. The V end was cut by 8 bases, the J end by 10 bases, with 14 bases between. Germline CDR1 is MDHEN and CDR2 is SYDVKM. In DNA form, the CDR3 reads TGTGCCAGCTTGGGGAGAAATCCAGCTTTCTTT. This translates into CASLGRNPAFF.

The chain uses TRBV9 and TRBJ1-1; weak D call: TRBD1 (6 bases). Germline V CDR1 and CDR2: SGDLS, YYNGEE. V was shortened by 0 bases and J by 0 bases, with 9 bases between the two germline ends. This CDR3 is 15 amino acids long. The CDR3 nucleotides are TGTGCCAGCAGCGTAGTTCCAGGGGTGAACACTGAAGCTTTCTTT. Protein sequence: CASSVVPGVNTEAFF. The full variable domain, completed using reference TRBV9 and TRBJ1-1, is DSGVTQTPKHLITATGQRVTLRCSPRSGDLSVYWYQQSLDQGLQFLIQYYNGEERAKGNILERFSAQQFPDLHSELNLSSLELGDSALYFCASSVVPGVNTEAFFGQGTRLTVV.

The chain's CDR3 is CASTRDSSGNTIYF. DNA of the CDR3: TGTGCCAGCACTCGGGACAGCTCTGGAAACACCATATATTTT. The chain uses TRBV18 and TRBJ1-3; TRBD1 agrees at 7 bases. This CDR3 has 14 amino acids. Per germline, CDR1 KGHSH and CDR2 LQKENI. Losses at the gene ends were 8 bases for V and 0 bases for J; bases not matched to a gene: 4.

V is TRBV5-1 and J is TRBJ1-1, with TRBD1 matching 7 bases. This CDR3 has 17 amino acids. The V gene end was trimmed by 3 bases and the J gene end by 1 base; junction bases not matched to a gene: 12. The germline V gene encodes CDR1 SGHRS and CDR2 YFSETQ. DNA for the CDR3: TGCGCCAGCAGCTCCACAGGGGAGTTAACTCGGAACACTGAAGCTTTCTTT. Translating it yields CASSSTGELTRNTEAFF.

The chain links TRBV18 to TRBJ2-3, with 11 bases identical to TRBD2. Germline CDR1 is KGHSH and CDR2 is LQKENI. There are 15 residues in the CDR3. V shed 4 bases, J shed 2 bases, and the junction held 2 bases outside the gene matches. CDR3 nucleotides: TGTGCCAGCTCACTGACTAGCGGGGACACAGATACGCAGTATTTT. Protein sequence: CASSLTSGDTDTQYF.

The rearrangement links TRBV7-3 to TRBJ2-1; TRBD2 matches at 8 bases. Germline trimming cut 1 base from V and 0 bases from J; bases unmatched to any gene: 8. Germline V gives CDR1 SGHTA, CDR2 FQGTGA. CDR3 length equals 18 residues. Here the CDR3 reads CASSLRPTGGPSYNEQFF. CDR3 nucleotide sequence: TGTGCCAGCAGCTTAAGACCCACGGGGGGGCCCTCCTACAATGAGCAGTTCTTC.

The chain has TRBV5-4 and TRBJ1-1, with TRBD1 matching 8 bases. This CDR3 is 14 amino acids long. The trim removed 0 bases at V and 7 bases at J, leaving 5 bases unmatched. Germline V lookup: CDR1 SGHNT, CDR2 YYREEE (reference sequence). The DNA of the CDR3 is TGTGCCAGCAGCTTGGTCGGACAGGGTGGTGAAGCTTTCTTT. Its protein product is CASSLVGQGGEAFF.

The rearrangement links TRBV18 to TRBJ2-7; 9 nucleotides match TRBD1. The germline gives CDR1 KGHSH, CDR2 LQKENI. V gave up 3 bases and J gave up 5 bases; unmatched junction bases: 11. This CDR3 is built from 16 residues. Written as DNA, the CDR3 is TGTGCCAGCTCACCCCGGTTAGAGGACAGGGGAAACGAGCAGTACTTC. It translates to CASSPRLEDRGNEQYF. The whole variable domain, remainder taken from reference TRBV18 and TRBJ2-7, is NAGVMQNPRHLVRRRGQEARLRCSPMKGHSHVYWYRQLPEEGLKFMVYLQKENIIDESGMPKERFSAEFPKEGPSILRIQQVVRGDSAAYFCASSPRLEDRGNEQYFGPGTRLTVT.

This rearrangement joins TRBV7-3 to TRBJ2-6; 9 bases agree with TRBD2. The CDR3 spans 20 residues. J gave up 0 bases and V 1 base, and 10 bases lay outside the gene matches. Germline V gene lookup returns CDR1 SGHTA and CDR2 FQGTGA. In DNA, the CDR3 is TGTGCCAGCAGCTTAAGTCCTAGCGGGGTTATATCCTCTGGGGCCAACGTCCTGACTTTC. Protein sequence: CASSLSPSGVISSGANVLTF.

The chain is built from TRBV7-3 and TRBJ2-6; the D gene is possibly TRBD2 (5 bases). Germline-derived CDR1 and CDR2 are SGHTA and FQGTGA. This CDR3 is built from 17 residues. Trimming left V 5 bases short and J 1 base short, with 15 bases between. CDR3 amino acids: CASSPSPGESGANVLTF. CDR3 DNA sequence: TGTGCCAGCAGCCCGTCCCCTGGGGAGTCTGGGGCCAACGTCCTGACTTTC.

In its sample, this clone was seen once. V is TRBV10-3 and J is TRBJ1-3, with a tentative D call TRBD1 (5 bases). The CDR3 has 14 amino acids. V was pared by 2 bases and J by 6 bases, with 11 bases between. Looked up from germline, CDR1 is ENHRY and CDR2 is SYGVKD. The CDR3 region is CAISEDSRANTIYF. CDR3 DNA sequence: TGTGCCATCAGTGAGGACAGCCGAGCAAACACCATATATTTT.

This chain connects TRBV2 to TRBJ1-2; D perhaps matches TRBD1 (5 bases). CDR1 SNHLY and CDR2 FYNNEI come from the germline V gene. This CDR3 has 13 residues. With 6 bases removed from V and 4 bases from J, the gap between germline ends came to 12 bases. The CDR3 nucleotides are TGTGCCAGCAGCTCGGGGGGACCCTATGGCTACACCTTC. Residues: CASSSGGPYGYTF.